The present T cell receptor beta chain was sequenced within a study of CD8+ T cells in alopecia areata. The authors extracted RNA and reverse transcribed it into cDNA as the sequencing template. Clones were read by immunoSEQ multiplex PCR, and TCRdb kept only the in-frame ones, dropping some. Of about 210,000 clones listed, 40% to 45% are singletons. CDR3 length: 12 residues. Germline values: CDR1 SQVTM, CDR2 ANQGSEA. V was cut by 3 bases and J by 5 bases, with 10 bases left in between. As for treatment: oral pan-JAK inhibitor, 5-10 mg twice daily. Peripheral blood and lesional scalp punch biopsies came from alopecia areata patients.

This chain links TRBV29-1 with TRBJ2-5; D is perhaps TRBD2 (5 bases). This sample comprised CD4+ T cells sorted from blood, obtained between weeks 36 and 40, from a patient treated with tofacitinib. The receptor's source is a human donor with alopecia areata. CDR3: CSVDLARETQYF. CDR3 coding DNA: TGCAGCGTTGACCTAGCTCGGGAGACCCAGTACTTC.